The 15 T cell receptor beta chains below come from one sample, sequenced in a study of T cells in localized non-small cell lung cancer (dated by TCRdb to between 2020 and 2021). Library generation was performed with the immunoSEQ multiplex PCR assay. TCRdb obtained this table from immuneACCESS and retained in-frame rearrangements with V and J assigned. These tables miss some clones; where compared with another copy, unresolved V genes account for less than half of the shortfall, and the remainder is unexplained. The sample has fewer than 100,000 clones on record, roughly 87% of them singletons. The top ten clones comprise 15% of the sample. The material was peripheral blood, obtained before any cancer treatment. These receptors were collected from a man aged 40 to 75 with stage I squamous cell lung carcinoma.

The V call is TRBV18, the J call TRBJ1-1; D gene unclear. The CDR3 extends over 15 amino acids. Per germline, CDR1 KGHSH and CDR2 LQKENI. V shed 3 bases and J shed 2 bases, with 13 bases lying between them. This CDR3 reads CASSPSLGLNTEAFF. The CDR3 DNA is TGTGCCAGCTCACCGTCTTTAGGATTAAACACTGAAGCTTTCTTT.

The CDR3 DNA follows: TGCGCCAGCAGCTACGGACAGGCCGACTCCTACGAGCAGTACTTC. Encoded protein: CASSYGQADSYEQYF. The chain has TRBV5-1 and TRBJ2-7, with TRBD1 matching over 7 bases. Germline loops: CDR1 SGHRS, CDR2 YFSETQ. The CDR3 extends over 15 amino acids. V was clipped by 3 bases and J by 0 bases; unmatched bases: 6.

V is TRBV2 and J is TRBJ1-1; TRBD1 agrees at 7 bases. The CDR3 length is 13 residues. V shed 3 bases and J 5 bases; nucleotides not matched to a gene: 3. CDR1 and CDR2 from the germline V gene are SNHLY and FYNNEI. The CDR3 loop is CASSDRGPTEAFF. DNA for the CDR3: TGTGCCAGCAGTGATAGGGGGCCAACTGAAGCTTTCTTT.

This chain connects TRBV30 to TRBJ2-4; D not resolved. The length of the CDR3 is 14 residues. Germline assignment: CDR1 GTSNPN and CDR2 SVGIG (reference sequence). The V end lost 7 bases, the J end lost 0 bases, and 13 bases lay between the germline ends. CDR3 sequence reads: CASTVSLAKNIQYF. As DNA, the CDR3 is TGTGCCTCGACTGTGAGTTTAGCCAAAAACATTCAGTACTTC.

This clone showed up just once. V usage is TRBV4-1 and J usage is TRBJ1-1; unclear D gene. This CDR3 has 13 amino acids. CDR1 and CDR2 (germline): MGHRA, YSYEKL. Trimming left V 3 bases short and J 4 bases short, with 9 bases between. The CDR3 DNA reads TGCGCCAGCAGCCAGCTGTTGGTCACTGAAGCTTTCTTT. Residues: CASSQLLVTEAFF.

The V call is TRBV7-2, the J call TRBJ1-1; 9 nucleotides agree with TRBD1. Trimming cost V 2 bases and J 6 bases; bases outside gene matches: 7. Germline lookup yields CDR1 SGHTA and CDR2 FQGNSA. CDR3 length: 15 residues. Written as DNA, the CDR3 is TGTGCCAGCAGCTTAAAAGGACAGGGGAGGGCTGAAGCTTTCTTT. Translated, it gives CASSLKGQGRAEAFF.

V gene TRBV5-1 combines with J gene TRBJ2-1; the match to TRBD2 covers 8 bases. CDR1 and CDR2 (germline): SGHRS, YFSETQ. With V trimmed by 2 bases and J by 0 bases, 4 bases remained unmatched. There are 16 residues in the CDR3. CDR3 in DNA: TGCGCCAGCAGCTTAGCGGGGGACCCCTCCTACAATGAGCAGTTCTTC. This codes for CASSLAGDPSYNEQFF.

This clone showed up just once. V and J are TRBV7-7 and TRBJ1-1; a weak D match, TRBD1 (6 bases). Trimming pared 5 bases from V and 4 bases from J, leaving 29 bases between. Germline V gene lookup returns CDR1 SSHAT and CDR2 FNYEAQ (reference sequence). The CDR3 is made up of 19 amino acids. DNA for the CDR3: TGTGCCAGCAGCCCGATCCCGACACGTAGCTTAGGAGGGGGCACTGAAGCTTTCTTT. Its translation: CASSPIPTRSLGGGTEAFF.

This clone has a single count. The chain recombines TRBV19 with TRBJ2-7; the D is unclear. The germline V gene has CDR1 LNHDA and CDR2 SQIVND (reference sequence). The CDR3 extends over 15 amino acids. The V end was cut by 3 bases, the J end by 6 bases, with 18 bases between. The CDR3 loop is CASSMGILKVVEQYF. The CDR3 DNA reads TGTGCCAGTAGTATGGGCATACTAAAAGTGGTCGAGCAGTACTTC.

The gene calls are TRBV25-1 and TRBJ2-3; TRBD2 matches 8 bases. CDR1 and CDR2 from the germline V gene are MGHDK and SYGVNS. J lost 6 bases, V lost 6 bases, and 5 bases had no gene match. This CDR3 has 13 amino acids. The CDR3 sequence is CASSGGAQDTQYF. The CDR3 DNA is TGTGCCAGCAGCGGGGGGGCCCAGGATACGCAGTATTTT. Filled out from reference TRBV25-1 and TRBJ2-3, the complete variable domain reads EADIYQTPRYLVIGTGKKITLECSQTMGHDKMYWYQQDPGMELHLIHYSYGVNSTEKGDLSSESTVSRIRTEHFPLTLESARPSHTSQYLCASSGGAQDTQYFGPGTRLTVL.

The chain has TRBV10-3 and TRBJ2-7; D is perhaps TRBD1 or TRBD2 (6 bases each). Germline-derived CDR1 and CDR2 are ENHRY and SYGVKD. There are 13 residues in the CDR3. The V gene lost 10 bases and the J gene lost 3 bases, with 16 bases spanning the gap. CDR3 DNA: TGTGCCACCTATCCGGAGGGGGGCTACGAGCAGTACTTC. Protein sequence: CATYPEGGYEQYF.

The chain uses TRBV5-4 and TRBJ1-6, with D hard to call. The CDR3 runs 14 residues. CDR1 is SGHNT, CDR2 YYREEE, per germline (reference sequence). V shed 4 bases and J shed 7 bases, with 12 bases lying between them. The chain's CDR3 is CASSQSLGNSPLHF. The DNA for the CDR3 is TGTGCCAGCAGCCAAAGCCTAGGGAATTCACCCCTCCACTTT.

This clone was counted a single time. The chain uses TRBV28 and TRBJ1-4, with D tentatively TRBD1 (6 bases). CDR3 size: 15 residues. Trimming stripped 5 bases from V and 4 bases from J, with 14 bases between. The germline gives CDR1 MDHEN, CDR2 SYDVKM. The CDR3, as DNA: TGTGCCAGCAGTCCGTCACAGGGCGGTAATGAAAAACTGTTTTTT. Protein: CASSPSQGGNEKLFF.

The rearrangement links TRBV11-2 to TRBJ2-2; no clear D. Trimming stripped 0 bases from V and 6 bases from J, with 8 bases between. This CDR3 region has 14 residues. Germline V gene sequence: CDR1 SGHAT, CDR2 FQNNGV. This chain's CDR3 is CASSLDVQSGELFF. DNA for the CDR3: TGTGCCAGCAGCTTAGACGTCCAGTCCGGGGAGCTGTTTTTT.

The chain links TRBV5-1 to TRBJ2-7, with D unclear. CDR1 and CDR2 (germline): SGHRS, YFSETQ. The CDR3 is 14 residues long. The V and J ends lost 0 bases and 6 bases respectively, with 13 bases between them. CDR3 sequence reads: CASSLGVSLGEQYF. CDR3 DNA sequence: TGCGCCAGCAGCTTGGGCGTGTCATTAGGCGAGCAGTACTTC.